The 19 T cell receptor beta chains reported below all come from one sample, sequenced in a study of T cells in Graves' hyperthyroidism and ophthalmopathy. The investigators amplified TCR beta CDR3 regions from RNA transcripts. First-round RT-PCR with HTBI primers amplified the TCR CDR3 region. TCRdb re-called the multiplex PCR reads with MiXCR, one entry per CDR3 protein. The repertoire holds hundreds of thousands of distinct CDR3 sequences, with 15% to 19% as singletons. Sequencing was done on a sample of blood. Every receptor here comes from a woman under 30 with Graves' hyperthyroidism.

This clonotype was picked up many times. The CDR3 DNA reads TGCAGTGCTAGTTCTCCCGGGCTCCACAGTTTCTCGAACACCGGGGAGCTGTTTTTT. As protein: CSASSPGLHSFSNTGELFF. The genes are TRBV20-1 and TRBJ2-2; no clear D gene. The CDR3 spans 19 residues. Per the germline V gene, CDR1 is DFQATT and CDR2 is SNEGSKA (reference sequence). Trimming removed 3 bases from V and 0 bases from J, with 23 bases in between.

In DNA, the CDR3 is TGTGCCACCATCCCACCCCCTTCCTACGAGCAGTACTTC. Residues: CATIPPPSYEQYF. The chain joins TRBV24-1 to TRBJ2-7; D is ambiguous. The germline CDR1 and CDR2 sequences are KGHDR and SFDVKD. This CDR3 spans 13 amino acids. Trimming took 8 bases from V and 1 from J, leaving 11 bases between them.

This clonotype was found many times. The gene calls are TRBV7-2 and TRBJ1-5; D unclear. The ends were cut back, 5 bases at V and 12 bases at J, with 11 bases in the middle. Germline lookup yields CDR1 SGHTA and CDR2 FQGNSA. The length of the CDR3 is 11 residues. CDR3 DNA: TGTGCCAGCAGCATTGGACGGCGCCAGCATTTT. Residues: CASSIGRRQHF.

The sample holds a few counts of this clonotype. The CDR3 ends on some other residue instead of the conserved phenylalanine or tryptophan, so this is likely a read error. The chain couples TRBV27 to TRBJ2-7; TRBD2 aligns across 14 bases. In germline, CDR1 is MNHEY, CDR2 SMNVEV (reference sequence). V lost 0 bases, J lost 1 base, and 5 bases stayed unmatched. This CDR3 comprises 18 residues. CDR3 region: CASSLSRGLAGVSYEQYL. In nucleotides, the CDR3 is TGTGCCAGCAGTTTATCTCGGGGACTAGCGGGAGTATCCTACGAGCAGTACCTC.

The CDR3 reads CASRPFSGGGEKLFF. CDR3 nucleotide sequence: TGTGCCAGCCGTCCTTTTTCGGGGGGCGGTGAAAAACTGTTTTTT. J is TRBJ1-4 and V is TRBV2, with D maybe TRBD1 (6 bases). The CDR3 runs to 15 residues. With 8 bases removed from V and 7 bases from J, the gap between germline ends came to 20 bases. Germline V gives CDR1 SNHLY, CDR2 FYNNEI.

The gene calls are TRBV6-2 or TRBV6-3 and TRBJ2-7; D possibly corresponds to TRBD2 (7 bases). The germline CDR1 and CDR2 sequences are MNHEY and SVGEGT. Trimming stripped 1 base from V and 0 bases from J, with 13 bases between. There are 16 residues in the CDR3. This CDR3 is CASSYFSAGASYEQYF. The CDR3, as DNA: TGTGCCAGCAGTTACTTTTCGGCGGGGGCCTCCTACGAGCAGTACTTC.

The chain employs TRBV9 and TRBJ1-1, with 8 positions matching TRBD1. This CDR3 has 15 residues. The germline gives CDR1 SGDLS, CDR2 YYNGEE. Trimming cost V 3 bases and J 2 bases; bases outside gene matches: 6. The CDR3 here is CASSGSRGHNTEAFF. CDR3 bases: TGTGCCAGCAGCGGGAGCAGGGGGCATAACACTGAAGCTTTCTTT.

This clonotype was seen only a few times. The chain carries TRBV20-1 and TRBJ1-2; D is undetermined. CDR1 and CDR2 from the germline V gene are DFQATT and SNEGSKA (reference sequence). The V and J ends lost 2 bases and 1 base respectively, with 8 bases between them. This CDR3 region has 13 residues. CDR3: CSARSGHNYGYTF. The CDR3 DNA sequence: TGCAGTGCTAGATCGGGTCATAACTATGGCTACACCTTC.

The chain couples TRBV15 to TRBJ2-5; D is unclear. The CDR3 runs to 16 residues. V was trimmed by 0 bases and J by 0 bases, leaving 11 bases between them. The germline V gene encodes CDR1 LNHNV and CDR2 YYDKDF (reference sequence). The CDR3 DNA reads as TGTGCCACCAGCAGAGATCGGTCGCGGAACCAAGAGACCCAGTACTTC. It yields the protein CATSRDRSRNQETQYF.

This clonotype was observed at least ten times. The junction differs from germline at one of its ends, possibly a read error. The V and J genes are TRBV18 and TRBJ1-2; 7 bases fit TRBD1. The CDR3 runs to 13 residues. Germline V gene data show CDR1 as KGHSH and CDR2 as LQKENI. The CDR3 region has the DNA TGTGCCAGCTCTGATACAGGGGTCTATGGCTACTCCTTC. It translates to CASSDTGVYGYSF.

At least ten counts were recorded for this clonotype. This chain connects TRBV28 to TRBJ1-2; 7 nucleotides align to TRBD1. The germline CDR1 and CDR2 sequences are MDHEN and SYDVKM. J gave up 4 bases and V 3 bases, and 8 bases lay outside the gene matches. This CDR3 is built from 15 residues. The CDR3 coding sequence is TGTGCCAGCAGTTTCCCCGACAGGGCCAGCTATGGCTACACCTTC. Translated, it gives CASSFPDRASYGYTF.

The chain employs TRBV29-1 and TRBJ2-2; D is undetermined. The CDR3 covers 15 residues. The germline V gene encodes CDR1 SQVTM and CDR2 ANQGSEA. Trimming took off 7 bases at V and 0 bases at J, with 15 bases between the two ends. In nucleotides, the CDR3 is TGCAGCGCCTTGGTAGACCTCGCGAACACCGGGGAGCTGTTTTTT. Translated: CSALVDLANTGELFF.

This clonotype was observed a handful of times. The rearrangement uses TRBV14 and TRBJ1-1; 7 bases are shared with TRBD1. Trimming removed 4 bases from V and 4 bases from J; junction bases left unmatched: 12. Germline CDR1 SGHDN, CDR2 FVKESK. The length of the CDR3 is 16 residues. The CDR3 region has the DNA TGTGCCAGCAGCCTAAGGACAGGCTGGGGGGGCACTGAAGCTTTCTTT. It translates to CASSLRTGWGGTEAFF. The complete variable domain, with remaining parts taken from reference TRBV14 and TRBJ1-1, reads EAGVTQFPSHSVIEKGQTVTLRCDPISGHDNLYWYRRVMGKEIKFLLHFVKESKQDESGMPNNRFLAERTGGTYSTLKVQPAELEDSGVYFCASSLRTGWGGTEAFFGQGTRLTVV.

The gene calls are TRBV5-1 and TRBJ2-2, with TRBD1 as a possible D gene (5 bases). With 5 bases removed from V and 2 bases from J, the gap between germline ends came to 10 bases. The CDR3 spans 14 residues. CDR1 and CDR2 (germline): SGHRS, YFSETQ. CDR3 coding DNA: TGCGCCAGCAGAACAGGAGCCAACACCGGGGAGCTGTTTTTT. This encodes CASRTGANTGELFF.

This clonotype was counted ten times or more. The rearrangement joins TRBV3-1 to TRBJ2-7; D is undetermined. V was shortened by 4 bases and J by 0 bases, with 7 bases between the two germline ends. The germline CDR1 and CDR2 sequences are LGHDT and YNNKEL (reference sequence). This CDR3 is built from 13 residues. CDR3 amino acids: CASSLSLSYEQYF. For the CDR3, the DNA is TGTGCCAGCAGCCTTTCTCTCTCCTACGAGCAGTACTTC.

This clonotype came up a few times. CDR3 protein: CSASLYGGTDTQYF. Written as DNA, the CDR3 is TGCAGTGCTAGCCTCTACGGGGGCACAGATACGCAGTATTTT. The chain couples TRBV20-1 to TRBJ2-3; weak D call: TRBD2 (5 bases). V dropped 3 bases and J dropped 1 base, with 11 bases sitting between them. The germline V gene has CDR1 DFQATT and CDR2 SNEGSKA (reference sequence). This CDR3 contains 14 residues.

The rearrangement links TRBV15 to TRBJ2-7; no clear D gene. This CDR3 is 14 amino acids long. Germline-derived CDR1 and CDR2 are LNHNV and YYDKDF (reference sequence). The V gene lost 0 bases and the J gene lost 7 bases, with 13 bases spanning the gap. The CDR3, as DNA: TGTGCCACCAGCAGAGATCGGTCAAGAAGGGAGCAGTACTTC. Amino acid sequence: CATSRDRSRREQYF.

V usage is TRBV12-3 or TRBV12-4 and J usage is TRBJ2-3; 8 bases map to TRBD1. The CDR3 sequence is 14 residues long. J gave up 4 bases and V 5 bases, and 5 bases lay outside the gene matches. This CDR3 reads CASSTRTGSDTQYF. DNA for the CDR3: TGTGCCAGCAGTACCCGGACAGGGTCAGATACGCAGTATTTT.

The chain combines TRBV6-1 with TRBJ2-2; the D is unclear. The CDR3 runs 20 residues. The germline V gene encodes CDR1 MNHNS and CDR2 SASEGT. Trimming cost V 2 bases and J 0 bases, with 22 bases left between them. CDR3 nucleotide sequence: TGTGCCAGCAGTGAACGGGCTGGGTGGTTGATTACCGCGAACACCGGGGAGCTGTTTTTT. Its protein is CASSERAGWLITANTGELFF.